This passage covers 27 T cell receptor beta chains from one sample sequenced in a study of blood T cell repertoires in COVID-19. Here immunoSEQ multiplex PCR was the method, and the copy in TCRdb shows in-frame clones only, minus some. The table has 100,000 to 150,000 clones, almost 70% seen once. Sequenced: peripheral blood. The source of these receptors is a woman in her sixties or seventies with acute or convalescent COVID-19.

CDR3 loop: CASSQDAGLLNEQFF. The DNA of the CDR3 is TGCGCCAGCAGCCAAGATGCGGGACTACTAAATGAGCAGTTCTTC. The genes are TRBV4-3 and TRBJ2-1; TRBD2 aligns across 7 bases. V lost 0 bases and J lost 7; bases outside the gene matches: 6. The CDR3 consists of 15 residues. Germline V gene data show CDR1 as LGHNA and CDR2 as YSLEER.

This clone appeared once. The chain has TRBV28 and TRBJ2-7; a possible D gene is TRBD2 (5 bases). Germline V gene sequence: CDR1 MDHEN, CDR2 SYDVKM. Trimming took 6 bases from V and 2 from J, leaving 17 bases between them. This CDR3 region has 15 residues. CDR3 coding DNA: TGTGCCAGCAGGCCGCAGCGTCGGGATACCTACGAGCAGTACTTC. Translation: CASRPQRRDTYEQYF.

The V call is TRBV12-3 or TRBV12-4, the J call TRBJ1-2; TRBD1 might be the D (5 bases). The CDR3 has 12 amino acids. The V gene lost 2 bases and the J gene lost 4 bases, with 5 bases spanning the gap. The CDR3 here is CASSLRGYGYTF. CDR3 DNA sequence: TGTGCCAGCAGTTTAAGGGGCTATGGCTACACCTTC.

This chain connects TRBV6-5 to TRBJ2-7; 7 nucleotides line up with TRBD2. The CDR3 consists of 15 residues. Germline V gives CDR1 MNHEY, CDR2 SVGAGI. The trim removed 0 bases at V and 2 bases at J, leaving 4 bases unmatched. Written as DNA, the CDR3 is TGTGCCAGCAGTTACTCAAACAGCGGGACCTACGAGCAGTACTTC. Residues: CASSYSNSGTYEQYF.

The V and J genes are TRBV6-6 and TRBJ1-6; TRBD1 is a possible D gene (5 bases). V lost 8 bases, J lost 5 bases, and 13 bases lay in between. This CDR3 region has 14 residues. CDR1 MNHNY and CDR2 SVGAGI come from the germline V gene (reference sequence). CDR3 sequence: CASCGDADNSPLHF. CDR3 DNA: TGTGCCAGCTGCGGGGACGCAGATAATTCACCCCTCCACTTT.

V usage is TRBV6-6 and J usage is TRBJ1-5; D perhaps matches TRBD1 (5 bases). The V gene's germline CDR1 is MNHNY and CDR2 SVGAGI (reference sequence). V lost 2 bases to trimming and J lost 6 bases, with 11 bases between them. The CDR3 is 14 residues long. The CDR3 region has the DNA TGTGCCAGCAGTTACGAAGGGGAAGGTCAGCCCCAGCATTTT. Translated: CASSYEGEGQPQHF.

V and J are TRBV3-1 (or the pseudogene TRBV3-2) and TRBJ2-4, with D perhaps matching TRBD1 (5 bases). This CDR3 contains 15 residues. The V gene lost 0 bases and the J gene lost 0 bases, with 6 bases spanning the gap. Germline-derived CDR1 and CDR2 are LGHDT and YNNKEL (reference sequence). CDR3 DNA sequence: TGTGCCAGCAGCCAAGAAACAGGAGCCAAAAACATTCAGTACTTC. This gives the protein CASSQETGAKNIQYF.

The V gene is TRBV19, the J gene TRBJ1-1; 7 bases are shared with TRBD1. V shed 1 base and J 4 bases; nucleotides not matched to a gene: 3. The CDR3 consists of 14 residues. CDR1 and CDR2 from the germline V gene are LNHDA and SQIVND (reference sequence). The CDR3 is CASSIGAGGTEAFF. The CDR3 bases are TGTGCCAGTAGTATAGGGGCAGGGGGCACTGAAGCTTTCTTT.

This chain connects TRBV7-2 to TRBJ2-7, with 9 bases that match TRBD1. V dropped 4 bases and J dropped 3; count of bases not matched to a gene: 7. The germline V gene has CDR1 SGHTA and CDR2 FQGNSA. The CDR3 contains 15 residues. The CDR3 here is CASSYPGQGGYEQYF. The CDR3 DNA sequence: TGTGCCAGCAGCTATCCGGGACAGGGAGGCTACGAGCAGTACTTC.

This chain links TRBV5-4 with TRBJ2-2; 8 nucleotides match TRBD1. J was trimmed by 1 base and V by 4 bases; bases with no gene match: 6. This CDR3 region has 16 residues. CDR1 is SGHNT, CDR2 YYREEE, per germline (reference sequence). The CDR3 sequence: CASSPGQGRNTGELFF. CDR3 bases: TGTGCCAGCAGCCCCGGACAGGGACGGAACACCGGGGAGCTGTTTTTT.

The CDR3 loop reads CASSSGIRGLEPQHF. In DNA form, the CDR3 reads TGTGCCAGTAGCAGTGGTATTAGGGGTCTAGAGCCCCAGCATTTT. This sequence joins TRBV19 and TRBJ1-5, with a tentative D call TRBD1 (5 bases). Deletions cut 6 bases from V and 8 bases from J, with 20 bases between. In germline, CDR1 is LNHDA, CDR2 SQIVND (reference sequence). The CDR3 loop spans 15 amino acids.

This chain joins TRBV28 and TRBJ2-6; D is unresolved. CDR1 is MDHEN, CDR2 SYDVKM, per germline. V lost 7 bases, J lost 0 bases, and 7 bases lay in between. The CDR3 sequence is 14 residues long. For the CDR3, the DNA is TGTGCCAGCATGACACTCTCTGGGGCCAACGTCCTGACTTTC. Translating gives CASMTLSGANVLTF.

This clone was counted a single time. The chain employs TRBV2 and TRBJ1-6; D is uncertain. The germline V gene encodes CDR1 SNHLY and CDR2 FYNNEI. Trimming stripped 2 bases from V and 7 bases from J, with 9 bases between. The CDR3 length is 14 residues. This CDR3 is CASSESGDNSPLHF. As DNA, the CDR3 is TGTGCCAGCAGTGAATCGGGTGACAATTCACCCCTCCACTTT.

V usage is TRBV5-3 and J usage is TRBJ2-7; the match to TRBD1 covers 7 bases. TRBV5-3 counts as an open reading frame of uncertain function. CDR3 length: 17 amino acids. V shed 1 base, J shed 2 bases, and the junction held 12 bases outside the gene matches. CDR3 residues: CARSLPTGHEKTYEQYF. The DNA of the CDR3 is TGTGCCAGAAGCTTGCCGACAGGGCACGAAAAAACCTACGAGCAGTACTTC.

This clone was seen only once. The rearrangement links TRBV12-3 or TRBV12-4 to TRBJ1-1; the D gene is possibly TRBD1 (5 bases). The CDR3 extends over 12 amino acids. The germline V and J ends were trimmed by 3 bases and 7 bases, with 9 bases remaining between them. CDR3 region: CASSFGGVEAFF. Here the CDR3 DNA reads TGTGCCAGCAGTTTCGGGGGTGTTGAAGCTTTCTTT.

The CDR3 coding sequence is TGCAGTGCGAGTCGGGGGATGAACACCGGGGAGCTGTTTTTT. This gives the protein CSASRGMNTGELFF. The chain recombines TRBV20-1 with TRBJ2-2, with D possibly matching TRBD2 (6 bases). V dropped 6 bases and J dropped 1 base, with 12 bases sitting between them. The CDR3 sequence is 14 residues long. Germline V gene sequence: CDR1 DFQATT, CDR2 SNEGSKA (reference sequence).

As concerns this clone: A much larger clone lies one base from this, so it may be a read error. The gene calls are TRBV4-3 and TRBJ1-5, with TRBD1 as a possible D gene (5 bases). The length of the CDR3 is 15 residues. Germline loops: CDR1 LGHNA, CDR2 YSLEER. The chain's CDR3 is CVSSQDRLSNQPQHF. CDR3 coding DNA: TGCGTCAGCAGCCAAGACAGATTGAGCAATCAGCCCCAGCATTTT.

The V and J genes are TRBV6-5 and TRBJ2-3; 7 bases are shared with TRBD2. Germline CDR1 is MNHEY and CDR2 is SVGAGI. V gave up 2 bases and J gave up 0 bases; unmatched junction bases: 2. The CDR3 covers 15 residues. The CDR3 loop reads CASSYAGVSTDTQYF. DNA of the CDR3: TGTGCCAGCAGTTACGCGGGAGTTAGCACAGATACGCAGTATTTT.

The chain joins TRBV2 to TRBJ2-7, with 9 positions matching TRBD1. The germline V gene encodes CDR1 SNHLY and CDR2 FYNNEI. This CDR3 is built from 14 residues. The junction had 7 bases not matched to a gene; V was cut back by 6 bases and J by 4 bases. The CDR3 DNA sequence: TGTGCCAGCAGGGGGACAGGGCCGTTGTACGAGCAGTACTTC. Its translation is CASRGTGPLYEQYF.

The chain has TRBV2 and TRBJ2-3; TRBD1 matches at 8 bases. CDR1 is SNHLY, CDR2 FYNNEI, per germline. With V trimmed by 4 bases and J by 6 bases, 6 bases remained unmatched. The CDR3 length is 14 residues. The CDR3 protein is CASSGRTGTDTQYF. For the CDR3, the DNA is TGTGCCAGCAGTGGTAGGACAGGGACTGATACGCAGTATTTT. Complete variable domain (other parts from reference TRBV2 and TRBJ2-3): EPEVTQTPSHQVTQMGQEVILRCVPISNHLYFYWYRQILGQKVEFLVSFYNNEISEKSEIFDDQFSVERPDGSNFTLKIRSTKLEDSAMYFCASSGRTGTDTQYFGPGTRLTVL.

CDR3 amino acids: CASTIPGKNEKLFF. CDR3 in DNA: TGTGCCAGTACAATCCCGGGGAAGAATGAAAAACTGTTTTTT. The chain employs TRBV19 and TRBJ1-4; D is undetermined. The CDR3 covers 14 residues. The germline CDR1 and CDR2 sequences are LNHDA and SQIVND (reference sequence). The V end was cut by 7 bases, the J end by 5 bases, with 14 bases between.

The J gene is TRBJ2-5, the V gene TRBV28; D not certain. Germline V gives CDR1 MDHEN, CDR2 SYDVKM. The CDR3 sequence is 15 residues long. Trimming cost V 8 bases and J 0 bases, with 16 bases left between them. CDR3 sequence (DNA): TGTGCCAGCCGCTTCCATCCCACGGACCAAGAGACCCAGTACTTC. Its protein product is CASRFHPTDQETQYF. The full variable domain, completed using reference TRBV28 and TRBJ2-5, is DVKVTQSSRYLVKRTGEKVFLECVQDMDHENMFWYRQDPGLGLRLIYFSYDVKMKEKGDIPEGYSVSREKKERFSLILESASTNQTSMYLCASRFHPTDQETQYFGPGTRLLVL.

The chain has TRBV19 and TRBJ1-5; TRBD1 aligns across 10 bases. This CDR3 is 16 amino acids long. Germline V CDR1 and CDR2: LNHDA, SQIVND (reference sequence). J was trimmed by 0 bases and V by 7 bases; bases with no gene match: 6. As DNA, the CDR3 is TGTGCCAGTAAGACAGGGGGCCAGTATAGCAATCAGCCCCAGCATTTT. It yields the protein CASKTGGQYSNQPQHF.

The V and J genes are TRBV19 and TRBJ2-7; D remains unclear. V lost 6 bases to trimming and J lost 0 bases, with 12 bases between them. Looked up from germline, CDR1 is LNHDA and CDR2 is SQIVND (reference sequence). This CDR3 is built from 14 residues. As DNA, the CDR3 is TGTGCCAGTAGATTTGCCCCGAGCTCCTACGAGCAGTACTTC. Translated: CASRFAPSSYEQYF. The full variable domain, in which reference TRBV19 and TRBJ2-7 provide the parts outside the CDR3, is DGGITQSPKYLFRKEGQNVTLSCEQNLNHDAMYWYRQDPGQGLRLIYYSQIVNDFQKGDIAEGYSVSREKKESFPLTVTSAQKNPTAFYLCASRFAPSSYEQYFGPGTRLTVT.

The CDR3 spells CASKQGNEKLFF. The CDR3 DNA follows: TGCGCCAGCAAGCAGGGGAATGAAAAACTGTTTTTT. The chain uses TRBV5-1 and TRBJ1-4; tentatively, D is TRBD1 (6 bases). The CDR3 spans 12 residues. Germline V gene lookup returns CDR1 SGHRS and CDR2 YFSETQ. V lost 6 bases to trimming and J lost 5 bases, with 8 bases between them. Full variable domain (missing parts from reference TRBV5-1 and TRBJ1-4): KAGVTQTPRYLIKTRGQQVTLSCSPISGHRSVSWYQQTPGQGLQFLFEYFSETQRNKGNFPGRFSGRQFSNSRSEMNVSTLELGDSALYLCASKQGNEKLFFGSGTQLSVL.

This chain connects TRBV6-6 to TRBJ2-7; weak D call: TRBD2 (5 bases). The germline V gene encodes CDR1 MNHNY and CDR2 SVGAGI (reference sequence). Trimming left V 5 bases short and J 2 bases short, with 16 bases between. The CDR3 is 15 amino acids. CDR3 protein: CASSIDRETPYEQYF. CDR3 in DNA: TGTGCCAGCAGTATAGATAGGGAGACTCCCTACGAGCAGTACTTC.

This chain uses TRBV9 with TRBJ1-6, with D uncertain. Germline V gene data show CDR1 as SGDLS and CDR2 as YYNGEE. This CDR3 comprises 13 residues. Trimming left V 4 bases short and J 16 bases short, with 18 bases between. This chain's CDR3 is CASSTSPTEQLHF. Written as DNA, the CDR3 is TGTGCCAGCAGCACCTCACCCACGGAACAGCTCCACTTT.